These T cell receptor beta chains were read from a single sample in a study of blood T cell repertoires in COVID-19. Clones were read by immunoSEQ multiplex PCR, and TCRdb kept only the in-frame ones, dropping some. The sample lists 120,000 to 150,000 clones, roughly 84% occurring once. Source material: peripheral blood. These TCRs come from a man younger than 40 with COVID-19, enrolled during active disease. Each CDR3 is given with its conserved first and last residue. D genes are given only for firm matches. Size is omitted from some rows. Given values are once, few, many or a class for expanded clones.

V: TRBV21-1; size: .; J: TRBJ2-2; D: .; DNA: TGTGCCAGCAGCCCCGTCCGGAACCGGGGAGCTGTTTTT; CDR3: CASSPVRNRGAVF
V: TRBV7-9; size: .; J: TRBJ2-6; D: .; DNA: TGTGCCAGCACCACCGGGACTTTACACCGGAGGGGGGCCAACGTCCTGACTTTC; CDR3: CASTTGTLHRRGANVLTF
V: TRBV20-1; size: .; J: TRBJ2-7; D: TRBD2; DNA: TGCAGTGCTAGTAGCGGGAGAAGCGAGCAGTACTTC; CDR3: CSASSGRSEQYF
V: TRBV27; size: .; J: TRBJ2-1; D: TRBD2; DNA: TGTGCCAGCAGTTATCGGCTGGGGACTAGTTACAATGAGCAGTTCTTC; CDR3: CASSYRLGTSYNEQFF
V: TRBV4-1; size: .; J: TRBJ1-2; D: .; DNA: TGCGCCAGCAGCCAGACTATACAGGGCGGCTATGGCTACACCTTC; CDR3: CASSQTIQGGYGYTF
V: TRBV19; size: .; J: TRBJ1-2; D: .; DNA: TGTGCCAGTAGTATAGGGTCCGGTGCGAGCTATGGCTACACCTTC; CDR3: CASSIGSGASYGYTF
V: TRBV4-1; size: .; J: TRBJ2-4; D: TRBD1; DNA: TGCGCCAGCAGCCAAACCCCCGACAGGGCCCACATTCAGTACTTC; CDR3: CASSQTPDRAHIQYF
V: TRBV6-6; size: once; J: TRBJ1-4; D: TRBD1; DNA: TGTGCCAGCAGTTACCGGACAGGGCCGAATGAAAAACTGTTTTTT; CDR3: CASSYRTGPNEKLFF
V: TRBV19; size: .; J: TRBJ2-7; D: .; DNA: TGTGCCAGTAGTATCAGTTCGGACACCTCCTACGAGCAGTACTTC; CDR3: CASSISSDTSYEQYF
V: TRBV27; size: once; J: TRBJ2-1; D: TRBD2; DNA: TGTGCCAGCAGTTTGAGCCTAGCGGGAGGGCAAAATGAGCAGTTCTTC; CDR3: CASSLSLAGGQNEQFF
V: TRBV15; size: .; J: TRBJ2-7; D: .; DNA: TGTGCCACCAGCAGAGATAGAGACAGCTACGAGCAGTACTTC; CDR3: CATSRDRDSYEQYF
V: TRBV7-9; size: few; J: TRBJ1-1; D: .; DNA: TGTGCCAGCAGCCCCGCTCAGGATGAAGCTTTCTTT; CDR3: CASSPAQDEAFF
V: TRBV28; size: .; J: TRBJ1-5; D: TRBD1; DNA: TGTGCCAGCAGCCACGGGACAGGCAATCAGCCCCAGCATTTT; CDR3: CASSHGTGNQPQHF
V: TRBV6-5; size: once; J: TRBJ2-3; D: TRBD2; DNA: TGTGCCAGCAGTTACTCGCTAGCGGGTACGGCCCGCGTGCAGTATTTT; CDR3: CASSYSLAGTARVQYF
V: TRBV2; size: few; J: TRBJ2-7; D: .; DNA: TGTGCCAGCAGTTTCACCTACGAGCAGTACTTC; CDR3: CASSFTYEQYF
V: TRBV15; size: few; J: TRBJ2-5; D: .; DNA: TGTGCCACCAGCAGACTAGCTGGCGAGACCCAGTACTTC; CDR3: CATSRLAGETQYF
V: TRBV27; size: .; J: TRBJ2-3; D: .; DNA: TGTGCCAGCAGTTTATCCTCCCGTCCTAGGAATACGCAGTATTTT; CDR3: CASSLSSRPRNTQYF
V: TRBV11-2; size: .; J: TRBJ2-5; D: .; DNA: TGTGCCAGCAGCTTAGGGCGACTAGGGGACGGGGAGACCCAGTACTTC; CDR3: CASSLGRLGDGETQYF
V: TRBV6-5; size: .; J: TRBJ2-7; D: .; DNA: TGTGCCAGCAGTCTGGACTACTCTTACGAGCAGTACTTC; CDR3: CASSLDYSYEQYF
V: TRBV4-2; size: .; J: TRBJ2-1; D: TRBD2; DNA: TGTGCCAGCAGCCAAGGACAGGGTTTCACTAGCGGGAGGGTCGTTTACAATGAGCAGTTCTTC; CDR3: CASSQGQGFTSGRVVYNEQFF
V: TRBV24-1; size: .; J: TRBJ2-6; D: TRBD1; DNA: TGTGCCACCTCCAGGACAGGGGATCCCTCTGGGGCCAACGTCCTGACTTTC; CDR3: CATSRTGDPSGANVLTF
V: TRBV11-2; size: .; J: TRBJ2-1; D: TRBD1; DNA: TGTGCCAGCAGCGGGGACAGGGGACCTAATGAGCAGTTCTTC; CDR3: CASSGDRGPNEQFF
V: TRBV5-4; size: .; J: TRBJ2-3; D: .; DNA: TGTGCCAGCAGCGGGGCAAGTACAGATACGCAGTATTTT; CDR3: CASSGASTDTQYF
V: TRBV19; size: .; J: TRBJ1-4; D: .; DNA: TGTGCCAGTAGTTTAAACAGGGAAAAACTGTTTTTT; CDR3: CASSLNREKLFF
V: TRBV18; size: .; J: TRBJ1-4; D: .; DNA: TGTGCCAGCTCAGCTAGTCAAACTACTAATGAAAAACTGTTTTTT; CDR3: CASSASQTTNEKLFF
V: TRBV7-9; size: .; J: TRBJ2-5; D: TRBD2; DNA: TGTGCCAGCAGCCCAAAATTAGGGCGGGAGGGTCAAGAGACCCAGTACTTC; CDR3: CASSPKLGREGQETQYF
V: TRBV5-1; size: .; J: TRBJ2-4; D: TRBD2; DNA: TGCGCCAGCAGCCACGGACTAGCGGGAGATATTGCAGCCAAAAACATTCAGTACTTC; CDR3: CASSHGLAGDIAAKNIQYF
V: TRBV7-8; size: .; J: TRBJ2-1; D: .; DNA: TGTGCCAGCAGCAACTCTAGAATTTTCAATGAGCAGTTCTTC; CDR3: CASSNSRIFNEQFF
V: TRBV18; size: .; J: TRBJ2-7; D: TRBD2; DNA: TGTGCCAGCTCGGGAACTCTAGCGGGAGTTATTTACGAGCAGTACTTC; CDR3: CASSGTLAGVIYEQYF
V: TRBV2; size: .; J: TRBJ2-5; D: .; DNA: TGTGCCAGCAGTGAGAGCGGCGGTCGAGAGACCCAGTACTTC; CDR3: CASSESGGRETQYF
V: TRBV28; size: .; J: TRBJ1-2; D: TRBD1; DNA: TGTGCCAGCAGTTTGCCGGACAGGGGGCGAGGCTACACCTTC; CDR3: CASSLPDRGRGYTF
V: TRBV6-5; size: .; J: TRBJ2-7; D: TRBD1; DNA: TGTGCCAGCAGTTACAGTGACAGGGTGTACGAGCAGTACTTC; CDR3: CASSYSDRVYEQYF
V: TRBV19; size: .; J: TRBJ1-5; D: TRBD1; DNA: TGTGCCAGTCAAGACAGGGGGGCGTATAGCAATCAGCCCCAGCATTTT; CDR3: CASQDRGAYSNQPQHF
V: TRBV4-1; size: .; J: TRBJ2-1; D: TRBD2; DNA: TGCGCCAGCAGCCCAGAGGGACTAGCGGGAGAGGAGCAGTTCTTC; CDR3: CASSPEGLAGEEQFF